This TCR beta chain comes out of a study of cytomegalovirus exposure and HLA in healthy donors. The table came from immunoSEQ multiplex PCR; TCRdb's copy has only in-frame clones and leaves some out. The sample includes about 140,000 clones, about four fifths of them seen just once. Sequenced input: PBMCs. The receptor's source is a woman in her twenties or thirties in good health and CMV-seronegative.

The CDR3 loop reads CAWDGSGANTGELFF. The CDR3 DNA reads as TGTGCCTGGGATGGTAGCGGGGCGAACACCGGGGAGCTGTTTTTT. The V gene is TRBV30, the J gene TRBJ2-2, with 8 bases matching TRBD2. V shed 5 bases, J shed 0 bases, and the junction held 5 bases outside the gene matches. CDR1 and CDR2 from the germline V gene are GTSNPN and SVGIG (reference sequence). There are 15 residues in the CDR3.